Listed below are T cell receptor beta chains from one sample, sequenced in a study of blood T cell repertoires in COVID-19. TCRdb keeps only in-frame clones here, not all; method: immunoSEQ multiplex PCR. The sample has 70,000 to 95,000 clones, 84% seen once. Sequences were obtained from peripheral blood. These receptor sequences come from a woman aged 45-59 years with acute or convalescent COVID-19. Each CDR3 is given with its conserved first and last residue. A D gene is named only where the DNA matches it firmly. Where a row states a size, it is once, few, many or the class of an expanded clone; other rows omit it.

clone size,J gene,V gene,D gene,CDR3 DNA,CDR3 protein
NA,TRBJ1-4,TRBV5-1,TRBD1,TGCGCCAGCAGCCCGGAAATCCCGACAGGGGTAAACAGTGAAAAACTGTTTTTT,CASSPEIPTGVNSEKLFF
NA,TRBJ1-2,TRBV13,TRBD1,TGTGCCAGCAGCTCGGGGACAGGGGGCTATGGCTACACCTTC,CASSSGTGGYGYTF
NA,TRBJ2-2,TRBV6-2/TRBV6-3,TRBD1,TGTGCCAGCAGTTACTATGGACAGGGCGGCACCGGGGAGCTGTTTTTT,CASSYYGQGGTGELFF
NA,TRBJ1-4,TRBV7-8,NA,TGTGCCAGCAGCTTAGGCTGGGGCGGTGAAAAACTGTTTTTT,CASSLGWGGEKLFF
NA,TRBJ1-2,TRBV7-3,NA,TGTGCCAGCAGTAACGGAGGTGGCTACACCTTC,CASSNGGGYTF
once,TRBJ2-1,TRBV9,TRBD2,TGTGCCAGCAGCGATACTAGCGCCTCCTACAATGAGCAGTTCTTC,CASSDTSASYNEQFF
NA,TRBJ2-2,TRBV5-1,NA,TGCGCCAGCAGCTTTTGGCAGGGAGGCACCGGGGAGCTGTTTTTT,CASSFWQGGTGELFF
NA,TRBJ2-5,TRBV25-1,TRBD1,TGTGCCAGCAGGTTAGCAGGGGGCGGAGAGACCCAGTACTTC,CASRLAGGGETQYF
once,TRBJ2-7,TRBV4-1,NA,TGCGCCAGCAGCCTAGACATACAGGGTTGGGGCGAGCAGTACTTC,CASSLDIQGWGEQYF
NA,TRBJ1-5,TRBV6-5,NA,TGTGCCAGCAGTTATCGGTCAGGGGGCAATCAGCCCCAGCATTTT,CASSYRSGGNQPQHF
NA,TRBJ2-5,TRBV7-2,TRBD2,TGTGCCAGCAGCTTTATCGGACTAGGTGGTCAAGAGACCCAGTACTTC,CASSFIGLGGQETQYF
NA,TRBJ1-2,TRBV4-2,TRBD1,TGTGCCAGCAGCCAAGACGGGACAGGGAGGTCAGCATCTGGCTACACCTTC,CASSQDGTGRSASGYTF
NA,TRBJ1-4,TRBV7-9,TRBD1,TGTGCCAGCAGTTCTTACAGGGGGGTTAATGAAAAACTGTTTTTT,CASSSYRGVNEKLFF
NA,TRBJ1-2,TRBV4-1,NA,TGCGCCAGCAGCCAAGGGAGGGGTCAGAACTATGGCTACACCTTC,CASSQGRGQNYGYTF
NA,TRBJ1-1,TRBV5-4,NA,TGTGCCAGCAGCCCATCGGGGAGGTCGAACACTGAAGCTTTCTTT,CASSPSGRSNTEAFF
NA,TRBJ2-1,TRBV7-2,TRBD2,TGTGCCAGCAGCTTAGCCCGGGGGGACCATGAGCAGTTCTTC,CASSLARGDHEQFF
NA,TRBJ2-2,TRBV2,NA,TGTGCCAGCAGTGACAGGGGGGTCGGGGAGCTGTTTTTT,CASSDRGVGELFF
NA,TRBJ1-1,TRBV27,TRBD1,TGTGCCAGCAGTTCCCTACAGGGGGCTAACACTGAAGCTTTCTTT,CASSSLQGANTEAFF
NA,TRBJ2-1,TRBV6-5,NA,TGTGCCAGCAGTCATTCCCGAGAGCAGCAGTTCTTC,CASSHSREQQFF
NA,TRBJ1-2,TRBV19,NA,TGTGCCAGTAAGACCCTGACGGGGGGCTACACCTTC,CASKTLTGGYTF
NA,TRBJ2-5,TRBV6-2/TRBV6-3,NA,TGTGCCAGCAGTTACTACCAGCGGTGGGAGACCCAGTACTTC,CASSYYQRWETQYF
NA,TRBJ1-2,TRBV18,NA,TGTGCCAGCTCATCCGGACAGATCTATGGCTACACCTTC,CASSSGQIYGYTF
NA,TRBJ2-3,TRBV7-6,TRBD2,TGTGCCAGCAGCCCACTAGCGGGGGGCACAGATACGCAGTATTTT,CASSPLAGGTDTQYF
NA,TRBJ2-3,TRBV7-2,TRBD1,TGTGCCAGCAGTTCCGGGACAGGGGCAGATACGCAGTATTTT,CASSSGTGADTQYF
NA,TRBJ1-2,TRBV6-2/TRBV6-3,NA,TGTGCCAGCAGTACAGGGATAGGCTACACCTTC,CASSTGIGYTF
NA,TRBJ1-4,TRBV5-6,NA,TGTGCCAGCAGCCGGGGTAGAACAGCAACTAATGAAAAACTGTTTTTT,CASSRGRTATNEKLFF
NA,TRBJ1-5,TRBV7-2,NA,TGTGCCAGCAGCTTAAGGGGCGGCAATCAGCCCCAGCATTTT,CASSLRGGNQPQHF
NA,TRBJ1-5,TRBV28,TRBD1,TGTGCCAGCAGGGACAGGGATGTCCAGCCCCAGCATTTT,CASRDRDVQPQHF
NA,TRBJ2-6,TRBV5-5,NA,TGTGCCAGCAGCGTACAGGGTGCCGGGGCCAACGTCCTGACTTTC,CASSVQGAGANVLTF
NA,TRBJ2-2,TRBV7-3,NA,TGTGCCAGCAGCTTAGGTAGCGAACCCACCGGGGAGCTGTTTTTT,CASSLGSEPTGELFF
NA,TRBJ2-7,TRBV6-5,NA,TGTGCCAGCAGGCAGGACTCCTACGAGCAGTACTTC,CASRQDSYEQYF
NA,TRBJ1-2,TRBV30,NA,TGTGCCTGGAGTGATCAGGGTGGCTACACCTTC,CAWSDQGGYTF
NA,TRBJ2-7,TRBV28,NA,TGTGCCAGCAGTTTTCCTTCCTACGAGCAGTACTTC,CASSFPSYEQYF
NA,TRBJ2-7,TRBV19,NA,TGTGCCAGCACCCCCAGGGGCAAATCTTACGAGCAGTACTTC,CASTPRGKSYEQYF
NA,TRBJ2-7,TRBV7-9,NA,TGTGCCAGCAGTCCAAAGCCGCCGAAAGGACTTTACGAGCAGTACTTC,CASSPKPPKGLYEQYF
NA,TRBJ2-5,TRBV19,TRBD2,TGTGCCAGTAGTATAGTAGCGGGAGTTGGGAAGACCCAGTACTTC,CASSIVAGVGKTQYF
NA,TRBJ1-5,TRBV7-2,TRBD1,TGTGCCAGCAGCCTCGGACAGGGGAGTCAGCCCCAGCATTTT,CASSLGQGSQPQHF
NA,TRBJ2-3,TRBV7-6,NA,TGTGCCAGCAGCTTAGCCGCGTTCGCGAGGGATACGCAGTATTTT,CASSLAAFARDTQYF
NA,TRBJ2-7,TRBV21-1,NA,TGTGCCAGCAGCCCCCGGGACAGGGGATCCTACGAGCAGTACTTC,CASSPRDRGSYEQYF
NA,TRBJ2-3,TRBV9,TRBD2,TGTGCCAGCAGCGTCGCCGGGACTAGCGGGGGGAAAGATACGCAGTATTTT,CASSVAGTSGGKDTQYF
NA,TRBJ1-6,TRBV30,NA,TGTGCCTGGAGTGAAGAGTATAATTCACCCCTCCACTTT,CAWSEEYNSPLHF
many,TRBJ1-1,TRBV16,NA,TGTGCCAGCAGCCAATTTTCCACGGAGGGAGCTTTCTTT,CASSQFSTEGAFF
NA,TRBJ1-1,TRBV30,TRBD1,TGTGCCTGGAGTGTCTCCCCGACAGGGAGCACTGAAGCTTTCTTT,CAWSVSPTGSTEAFF
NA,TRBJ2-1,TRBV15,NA,TGTGCCACCAGCAGAGCGGGTGGAAACAATGAGCAGTTCTTC,CATSRAGGNNEQFF
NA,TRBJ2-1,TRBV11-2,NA,TGTGCCAGCAGCTTAGCCTTGCGGCAAAGCTCCTACAATGAGCAGTTCTTC,CASSLALRQSSYNEQFF
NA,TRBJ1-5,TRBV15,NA,TGTGCCACCAGGGATCGGACAGAAAATCAGCCCCAGCATTTT,CATRDRTENQPQHF
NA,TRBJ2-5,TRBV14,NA,TGTGCCAGCAGCCGAGAAAGGGGTCGGGAGACCCAGTACTTC,CASSRERGRETQYF
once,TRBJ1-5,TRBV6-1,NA,TGTGCCAGCAGTGAATCGGGCAGCGGAAATCAGCCCCAGCATTTT,CASSESGSGNQPQHF
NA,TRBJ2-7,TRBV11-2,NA,TGTGCCAGCAGCGGAGTGGTCTCCCAATACGAGCAGTACTTC,CASSGVVSQYEQYF
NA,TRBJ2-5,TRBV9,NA,TGTGCCAGCAGCGTCTCCGGGACTCTGTCGACCCAGTACTTC,CASSVSGTLSTQYF